In its sample, the clone carrying this T cell receptor beta chain was seen once. Its antigen is unidentified. This entry belongs to a study of cytomegalovirus exposure and HLA in healthy donors. V was trimmed by 4 bases and J by 2 bases, leaving 9 bases between them. From germline, CDR1 is SGHRS and CDR2 YFSETQ. This CDR3 has 13 residues. Findings and caveats of the study: 87-base-pair reads could not separate some V segments, including TRBV6-2 and TRBV6-3. In an earlier analysis, about 87% or about 30%: the productive usage of most TCR beta V segments. Three CMV-associated chains proved CMV antigen-specific in vitro.

With 60 Vbeta and 13 Jbeta primers, the PCR was carried out. Per the original methods: In a later analysis, 79 million or so unique TCR beta chains included roughly 11 million shared by two or more donors. Clones were sequenced by immunoSEQ multiplex PCR, and TCRdb holds only the in-frame ones, with some missing. The V and J calls and the clone size are those of that table, but D and trimming were determined from the DNA. The sample consists of roughly 150,000 clones, approximately 73% of them appearing once. This clonotype was sampled from a woman younger than 35 in good health and CMV-seropositive. This rearrangement joins TRBV5-1 to TRBJ1-2; perhaps TRBD1 as D (5 bases). Sequencing was carried out using PBMCs. The CDR3 coding sequence is TGCGCCAGCAGCCCACCAGGGAACTATGGCTACACCTTC. This encodes CASSPPGNYGYTF.